The rows below give T cell receptor beta chains drawn from one sample of a study of T cell responses to AZD1222 COVID-19 vaccine. The protocol was immunoSEQ multiplex PCR, while the TCRdb copy is restricted to in-frame clones and leaves out a portion. In the table there are 140,000 to 150,000 clones, over 85% of which are singletons. Sequences were derived from peripheral blood, sampled on day 0 of AZD1222 vaccination. These receptor sequences come from an adult in good health. Both conserved end residues are part of each CDR3. The order of the fields is J gene, D gene, V gene, clone size, CDR3 length, CDR3 protein, CDR3 DNA. A D gene is named only where the DNA matches it firmly. Part of the rows lack a size; the others show once, few, many or a class for expanded clones.

>TRBJ2-1|TRBD2|TRBV19|.|15
CASSISGSSYNEQFF
TGTGCCAGTAGTATAAGCGGGAGCTCCTACAATGAGCAGTTCTTC
>TRBJ2-3|TRBD2|TRBV5-5|once|16
CASSLMSGREGDTQYF
TGTGCCAGCAGCTTGATGAGCGGGAGAGAGGGAGATACGCAGTATTTT
>TRBJ1-5|.|TRBV19|.|14
CASTGADFNQPQHF
TGTGCCAGTACCGGGGCGGATTTCAATCAGCCCCAGCATTTT
>TRBJ2-2|.|TRBV12-5|.|11
CASGHTGELFF
TGTGCTAGTGGTCACACCGGGGAGCTGTTTTTT
>TRBJ2-7|TRBD1|TRBV7-6|.|16
CASSSTGTGATYEQYF
TGTGCCAGCAGCTCAACCGGGACAGGGGCGACCTACGAGCAGTACTTC
>TRBJ1-1|.|TRBV5-6|once|15
CASSLDWAMNTEAFF
TGTGCCAGCAGCTTGGACTGGGCAATGAACACTGAAGCTTTCTTT
>TRBJ2-2|TRBD2|TRBV3-1/TRBV3-2|.|17
CASSHRTSGREAGELFF
TGTGCCAGCAGCCATCGGACTAGCGGGAGAGAGGCCGGGGAGCTGTTTTTT
>TRBJ1-1|.|TRBV7-9|.|14
CASSLLQTNTEAFF
TGTGCCAGCAGCTTATTACAGACCAACACTGAAGCTTTCTTT
>TRBJ1-1|.|TRBV2|.|13
CASSRTVNTEAFF
TGTGCCAGCAGCCGGACGGTGAACACTGAAGCTTTCTTT
>TRBJ1-5|TRBD1|TRBV2|.|14
CASNGQGGNQPQHF
TGTGCCAGCAATGGACAGGGAGGCAATCAGCCCCAGCATTTT
>TRBJ1-1|TRBD1|TRBV7-9|.|15
CASSLSGQGGTEAFF
TGTGCCAGCAGCTTATCCGGACAGGGTGGCACTGAAGCTTTCTTT
>TRBJ1-4|TRBD1|TRBV9|.|15
CASSSQTGGDEKLFF
TGTGCCAGCAGCTCTCAGACAGGGGGGGATGAAAAACTGTTTTTT
>TRBJ1-2|.|TRBV18|.|13
CASSPGRIYGYTF
TGTGCCAGCTCACCAGGCCGGATCTATGGCTACACCTTC
>TRBJ1-5|.|TRBV5-8|.|13
CASSPTGFQPQHF
TGTGCCAGCAGCCCGACAGGATTTCAGCCCCAGCATTTT
>TRBJ2-7|TRBD1|TRBV2|.|13
CASRRTGGDEQYF
TGTGCCAGCCGACGGACAGGGGGCGACGAGCAGTACTTC
>TRBJ2-5|.|TRBV5-1|.|11
CASSRGETQYF
TGCGCCAGCAGCAGGGGAGAGACCCAGTACTTC
>TRBJ2-1|.|TRBV5-4|.|15
CASLRWTTQPNEQFF
TGTGCCAGCTTGCGTTGGACTACCCAACCTAATGAGCAGTTCTTC
>TRBJ1-5|.|TRBV29-1|once|12
CSVGGGGQPQHF
TGCAGCGTTGGCGGGGGCGGCCAGCCCCAGCATTTT
>TRBJ2-3|TRBD1|TRBV10-1|.|17
CASSESPGTGVPDTQYF
TGCGCCAGCAGTGAGTCACCCGGGACAGGGGTACCAGATACGCAGTATTTT
>TRBJ2-3|.|TRBV5-6|.|14
CASSLAGVTDTQYF
TGTGCCAGCAGCCTTGCAGGGGTCACAGATACGCAGTATTTT
>TRBJ1-2|.|TRBV3-1/TRBV3-2|.|15
CASSQSPGRGYGYTF
TGTGCCAGCAGCCAAAGCCCCGGACGGGGCTATGGCTACACCTTC
>TRBJ1-3|.|TRBV7-2|.|14
CASSRSRGGNTIYF
TGTGCCAGCAGCCGCTCTCGGGGGGGAAACACCATATATTTT
>TRBJ2-1|TRBD2|TRBV29-1|.|14
CSVLAGLVYNEQFF
TGCAGCGTACTAGCGGGCTTGGTCTACAATGAGCAGTTCTTC
>TRBJ2-1|.|TRBV20-1|.|13
CSASTSLMNEQFF
TGCAGTGCTAGTACTAGCTTGATGAATGAGCAGTTCTTC
>TRBJ1-6|.|TRBV7-9|once|14
CASSLVEPNSPLHF
TGTGCCAGCAGCTTAGTGGAGCCTAATTCACCCCTCCACTTT
>TRBJ1-3|.|TRBV2|.|15
CASRTGTTAGNTIYF
TGTGCCAGCAGAACCGGGACTACAGCTGGAAACACCATATATTTT
>TRBJ2-3|.|TRBV10-3|.|15
CAIRDHRPEADTQYF
TGTGCCATCAGAGATCACCGACCCGAGGCAGATACGCAGTATTTT
>TRBJ2-1|TRBD1|TRBV7-9|.|16
CASSHWTGKGGNEQFF
TGTGCCAGCAGCCACTGGACAGGGAAAGGAGGCAATGAGCAGTTCTTC
>TRBJ2-7|.|TRBV18|.|16
CASSPPSGQGKYEQYF
TGTGCCAGCTCACCACCAAGCGGGCAGGGGAAATACGAGCAGTACTTC
>TRBJ2-5|TRBD1|TRBV11-2|.|14
CASSRDRVGETQYF
TGTGCCAGCAGCCGAGACAGGGTAGGAGAGACCCAGTACTTC
>TRBJ1-5|.|TRBV10-3|once|12
CAISEIGGPLTF
TGTGCCATCAGTGAGATTGGGGGGCCGCTAACTTTT
>TRBJ1-6|.|TRBV6-5|.|15
CASSYSYRINSPLHF
TGTGCCAGCAGTTACTCGTACAGAATTAATTCACCCCTCCACTTT
>TRBJ2-7|.|TRBV7-8|once|15
CASSPRRDNSYEQYF
TGTGCCAGCAGCCCCCGCCGGGACAATTCCTACGAGCAGTACTTC
>TRBJ2-1|.|TRBV5-1|.|14
CASTPRLSDNEQFF
TGCGCCAGCACTCCAAGGCTTTCCGACAATGAGCAGTTCTTC
>TRBJ2-7|.|TRBV28|.|11
CASSLLGEQYF
TGTGCCAGCAGTTTATTGGGGGAGCAGTACTTC
>TRBJ2-5|.|TRBV28|.|16
CASSLVGRPGSETQYF
TGTGCCAGCAGTTTAGTAGGGCGCCCCGGATCGGAGACCCAGTACTTC
>TRBJ1-4|.|TRBV4-1|.|15
CASSQEALRAEKLFF
TGCGCCAGCAGCCAAGAGGCACTTCGGGCTGAAAAACTGTTTTTT
>TRBJ1-1|TRBD1|TRBV5-4|.|15
CASSPRDSFNTEAFF
TGTGCCAGCAGCCCCAGGGACAGCTTTAACACTGAAGCTTTCTTT
>TRBJ1-2|TRBD1|TRBV27|once|12
CASSPPGQSYIF
TGTGCCAGCAGTCCCCCGGGACAGTCTTATATCTTC
>TRBJ1-1|TRBD1|TRBV11-1|.|14
CASSRDRANTEAFF
TGTGCCAGCAGCCGGGACAGGGCAAACACTGAAGCTTTCTTT
>TRBJ2-7|.|TRBV28|.|15
CASSPPQGGGYEQYF
TGTGCCAGCAGTCCCCCCCAGGGAGGAGGCTACGAGCAGTACTTC
>TRBJ2-7|.|TRBV3-1/TRBV3-2|.|14
CASSQSGGSYEQYF
TGTGCCAGCAGCCAATCTGGCGGGTCGTACGAGCAGTACTTC
>TRBJ1-3|.|TRBV3-1/TRBV3-2|.|14
CASSQRFTGNTIYF
TGTGCCAGCAGCCAAAGGTTTACTGGAAACACCATATATTTT
>TRBJ1-4|.|TRBV27|.|14
CASSPGRGSEKLFF
TGTGCCAGCAGTCCGGGCAGAGGTAGTGAAAAACTGTTTTTT
>TRBJ1-2|TRBD1|TRBV10-1|once|17
CASSDRDREEVRYGYTF
TGCGCCAGCAGTGACAGGGACAGGGAGGAAGTACGGTATGGCTACACCTTC
>TRBJ2-2|TRBD1|TRBV11-3|.|15
CASSLGTGYTGELFF
TGTGCCAGCAGCTTAGGGACAGGGTACACCGGGGAGCTGTTTTTT
>TRBJ1-4|TRBD1|TRBV27|once|15
CASRNTGQGNEKLFF
TGTGCCAGCAGAAATACGGGACAGGGGAATGAAAAACTGTTTTTT
>TRBJ1-5|.|TRBV27|.|14
CASSLLGGNQPQHF
TGTGCCAGCAGTTTACTTGGCGGAAATCAGCCCCAGCATTTT
>TRBJ2-7|TRBD1|TRBV5-1|.|13
CASSYGQDYEQYF
TGCGCCAGCAGCTACGGACAGGACTACGAGCAGTACTTC